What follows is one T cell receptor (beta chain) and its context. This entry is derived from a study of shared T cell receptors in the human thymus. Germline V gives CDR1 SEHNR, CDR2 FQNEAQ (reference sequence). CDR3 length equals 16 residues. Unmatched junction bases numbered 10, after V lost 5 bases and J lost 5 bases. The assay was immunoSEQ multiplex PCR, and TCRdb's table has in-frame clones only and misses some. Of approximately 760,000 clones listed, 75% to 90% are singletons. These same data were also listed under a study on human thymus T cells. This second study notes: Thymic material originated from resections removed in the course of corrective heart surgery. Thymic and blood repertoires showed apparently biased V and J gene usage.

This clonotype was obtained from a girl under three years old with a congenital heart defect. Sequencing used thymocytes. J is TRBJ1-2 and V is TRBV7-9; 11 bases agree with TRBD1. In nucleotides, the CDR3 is TGTGCCAGCAGCATCCCGGGACAGGGGGTTGAGTATGGCTACACCTTC. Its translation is CASSIPGQGVEYGYTF.